The 28 T cell receptor beta chains below were found in one sample sequenced in a study of blood T cells in healthy people across ages. PCR was performed a second time for about 7 to 12 cycles using a sample-barcoded 5' primer and a J-beta primer mix. MiXCR, run by TCRdb on the 5' RACE reads, gives a single entry per CDR3 protein. This table has 1,100,000 or so distinct CDR3 sequences, 40% to 55% appearing once. The sequencing sample was made of blood. These receptors all stem from a woman between 55 and 75 years old in good health.

This clonotype was counted between two and nine times. CDR3 sequence: CATSDLGPGGEQYF. In DNA, the CDR3 is TGTGCCACCAGTGATCTAGGGCCCGGAGGCGAGCAGTACTTC. This chain uses TRBV24-1 with TRBJ2-7; possible D gene TRBD2, 5 bases. The CDR3 length is 14 residues. Trimming took 3 bases from V and 6 from J, leaving 14 bases between them. The germline CDR1 and CDR2 sequences are KGHDR and SFDVKD.

The rearrangement uses TRBV20-1 and TRBJ2-1; 8 positions match TRBD2. Germline loops: CDR1 DFQATT, CDR2 SNEGSKA (reference sequence). Trimming removed 3 bases from V and 2 bases from J; junction bases left unmatched: 12. This CDR3 is 17 amino acids long. CDR3 sequence (DNA): TGCAGTGCTAGCGATAGCCAGACTAGCGTACCCTACAATGAGCAGTTCTTC. Its translation is CSASDSQTSVPYNEQFF.

The table lists this clonotype with a few counts. The J gene is TRBJ1-5, the V gene TRBV10-3, with TRBD1 matching 7 bases. The V gene end was trimmed by 11 bases and the J gene end by 4 bases; junction bases not matched to a gene: 5. Germline CDR1 is ENHRY and CDR2 is SYGVKD. This CDR3 spans 12 amino acids. This chain's CDR3 is CASQTGNQPQHF. CDR3 nucleotide sequence: TGTGCCTCACAGACAGGGAATCAGCCCCAGCATTTT.

This clonotype was counted once. The rearrangement uses TRBV5-1 and TRBJ2-1, with 8 bases that match TRBD1. CDR1 SGHRS and CDR2 YFSETQ come from the germline V gene. The CDR3 sequence is 16 residues long. J lost 5 bases, V lost 2 bases, and 9 bases had no gene match. CDR3 sequence reads: CASSFTGRGQNNEQFF. In nucleotides, the CDR3 is TGCGCCAGCAGCTTCACGGGCAGGGGGCAGAACAATGAGCAGTTCTTC.

The rearrangement joins TRBV12-3 or TRBV12-4 to TRBJ1-6; D gene uncertain. The CDR3 is made up of 14 amino acids. The V end lost 2 bases, the J end lost 7 bases, and 9 bases lay between the germline ends. This chain's CDR3 is CASSLIAGNSPLHF. The CDR3 nucleotides are TGTGCCAGCAGTTTAATAGCCGGGAATTCACCCCTCCACTTT.

This clonotype was picked up one time. The chain links TRBV9 to TRBJ2-5; TRBD2 agrees at 10 bases. The V gene end was trimmed by 4 bases and the J gene end by 2 bases; junction bases not matched to a gene: 8. The CDR3 runs 16 residues. From germline, CDR1 is SGDLS and CDR2 YYNGEE. CDR3 in amino acids: CASSPGLAEGQETQYF. The CDR3 region has the DNA TGTGCCAGCAGCCCCGGACTAGCGGAAGGACAAGAGACCCAGTACTTC. Full variable domain (rest looked up from reference TRBV9 and TRBJ2-5): DSGVTQTPKHLITATGQRVTLRCSPRSGDLSVYWYQQSLDQGLQFLIQYYNGEERAKGNILERFSAQQFPDLHSELNLSSLELGDSALYFCASSPGLAEGQETQYFGPGTRLLVL.

The rearrangement uses TRBV6-2 or TRBV6-3 and TRBJ2-5; TRBD1 might be the D (6 bases). CDR3 length equals 14 residues. Trimming stripped 6 bases from V and 4 bases from J, with 15 bases between. The V gene's germline CDR1 is MNHEY and CDR2 SVGEGT. This chain's CDR3 is CASRPPQGSETQYF. The CDR3 nucleotides read TGTGCCAGCAGACCTCCACAGGGATCAGAGACCCAGTACTTC.

This clonotype was counted a few times. The chain joins TRBV20-1 to TRBJ2-3; the D gene could be TRBD1 or TRBD2 (5 bases each). There are 16 residues in the CDR3. V was trimmed by 6 bases and J by 0 bases, leaving 19 bases between them. The germline V gene encodes CDR1 DFQATT and CDR2 SNEGSKA (reference sequence). CDR3 sequence (DNA): TGCAGTGCCCGGGTGATGGGGCGGACTAGCACAGATACGCAGTATTTT. It is translated as CSARVMGRTSTDTQYF.

Notes on this clonotype: A read error may produce the germline difference seen at one junction end. This chain joins TRBV7-8 and TRBJ2-3, with D hard to call. The CDR3 loop spans 13 amino acids. Germline CDR1 SGHVS, CDR2 FQNEAQ. This CDR3 reads CTSSYPSPDTQYF. The CDR3 DNA is TGTACCAGCAGCTACCCCTCACCAGATACGCAGTATTTT.

This clonotype has more than one count but fewer than ten. The chain has TRBV7-9 and TRBJ2-3, with TRBD2 matching over 7 bases. V gave up 5 bases and J gave up 0 bases; unmatched junction bases: 8. Germline values: CDR1 SEHNR, CDR2 FQNEAQ (reference sequence). The CDR3 spans 16 residues. The CDR3 bases are TGTGCCAGCAGCCCACCGGCGGGGGTGAGCACAGATACGCAGTATTTT. Its translation: CASSPPAGVSTDTQYF.

This clonotype was counted only a few times. The V call is TRBV5-1, the J call TRBJ2-5; D is perhaps TRBD1 (6 bases). The CDR3 consists of 14 residues. V lost 3 bases and J 3 bases, leaving 12 bases between the germline ends. Germline V gene data show CDR1 as SGHRS and CDR2 as YFSETQ. The CDR3 DNA reads TGCGCCAGCAGCTCTGACAGGTGGAAAGAGACCCAGTACTTC. Amino acid sequence: CASSSDRWKETQYF.

This chain joins TRBV29-1 and TRBJ2-7; D possibly corresponds to TRBD2 (5 bases). Germline lookup yields CDR1 SQVTM and CDR2 ANQGSEA. V lost 3 bases and J lost 0, with 9 bases in between. The CDR3 length is 13 residues. The CDR3 sequence: CSVDIGSSYEQYF. CDR3 coding DNA: TGCAGCGTTGATATAGGGAGCTCCTACGAGCAGTACTTC.

In its sample, this clonotype was seen a few times. CDR3 DNA sequence: TGTGCCAGCAGCAAAGGTGGTCTAGAGACCCAGTACTTC. Translating it yields CASSKGGLETQYF. The V call is TRBV21-1, the J call TRBJ2-5. TRBV21-1 is given as a pseudogene. CDR3 length equals 13 residues.

The table lists this clonotype with a count of one. The chain joins TRBV28 to TRBJ2-1, with 8 nucleotides matching TRBD2. J gave up 4 bases and V 3 bases, and 5 bases lay outside the gene matches. In germline, CDR1 is MDHEN, CDR2 SYDVKM. The CDR3 totals 15 residues. The CDR3 sequence is CASSFPASGYNEQFF. In DNA form, the CDR3 reads TGTGCCAGCAGTTTCCCCGCTAGCGGGTACAATGAGCAGTTCTTC.

Concerning this clonotype: It may be a read error: a sequence one base away is much more abundant. The chain recombines TRBV29-1 with TRBJ2-7; the match to TRBD1 covers 8 bases. The CDR3 length is 14 residues. Per germline, CDR1 SQVTM and CDR2 ANQGSEA. The ends lost 4 bases at V and 6 bases at J; junction bases unmatched: 11. CDR3 DNA: TGCAGCGTTGTTGGCGGTCGTACAGGGGGCGAGCAGTACTTC. Protein: CSVVGGRTGGEQYF.

The rearrangement uses TRBV7-3 and TRBJ2-5; D may correspond to TRBD1 or TRBD2 (5 bases each). V was trimmed by 5 bases and J by 4 bases, leaving 17 bases between them. The CDR3 consists of 15 residues. Germline CDR1 SGHTA, CDR2 FQGTGA. CDR3 DNA: TGTGCCAGCAGCGCTACTAGGGGCCAGGGAGAGACCCAGTACTTC. This sequence encodes CASSATRGQGETQYF.

The chain is built from TRBV28 and TRBJ2-5, with 13 bases lining up with TRBD2. Germline CDR1 is MDHEN and CDR2 is SYDVKM. This CDR3 spans 15 amino acids. V gave up 2 bases and J gave up 5 bases; unmatched junction bases: 2. Here the CDR3 reads CASSLGTSGTETQYF. The DNA for the CDR3 is TGTGCCAGCAGTTTAGGGACTAGCGGGACGGAGACCCAGTACTTC.

The chain employs TRBV20-1 and TRBJ2-1; D is undetermined. Per the germline V gene, CDR1 is DFQATT and CDR2 is SNEGSKA (reference sequence). V dropped 5 bases and J dropped 2 bases, with 16 bases sitting between them. CDR3 length: 15 amino acids. CDR3 nucleotides: TGCAGTGCTCCTCAAGGCGGAAACGCCTACAATGAGCAGTTCTTC. Its protein product is CSAPQGGNAYNEQFF.

This clonotype was detected only a few times. V gene TRBV15 combines with J gene TRBJ1-2, with D tentatively TRBD1 (6 bases). Germline values: CDR1 LNHNV, CDR2 YYDKDF (reference sequence). The CDR3 spans 14 residues. V lost 0 bases and J lost 8, with 13 bases in between. The CDR3 DNA follows: TGTGCCACCAGCAGAGATCGAGGGGGTTTCGGCTACACCTTC. Residues: CATSRDRGGFGYTF.

Remarks on this clonotype: At one end, the junction sequence differs from germline, possibly due to a read error. This chain links TRBV7-2 with TRBJ1-6, with a tentative D call TRBD1 (5 bases). Germline V gives CDR1 SGHTA, CDR2 FQGNSA. The CDR3 spans 15 residues. CDR3 nucleotide sequence: TGTGCCAGCAGCCCACATCCTGGGGGAAATTCACCCCCCCACTTT. Its translation: CASSPHPGGNSPPHF.

The chain recombines TRBV20-1 with TRBJ2-1; TRBD2 matches at 10 bases. The V and J ends lost 6 bases and 3 bases, in that order; junction bases with no gene match: 8. Germline CDR1 reads DFQATT; CDR2 reads SNEGSKA (reference sequence). This CDR3 region has 15 residues. The CDR3 nucleotides read TGCAGTGCAAAGCCGACTAGCGGGTTCTACAATGAGCAGTTCTTC. Translating gives CSAKPTSGFYNEQFF.

This rearrangement joins TRBV4-2 to TRBJ1-1; the D is unclear. Germline CDR1 and CDR2: LGHNA and YNFKEQ. The CDR3 loop spans 14 amino acids. V gave up 6 bases and J gave up 1 base, with 12 bases separating them. The CDR3 region is CASRPASQNTEAFF. CDR3 bases: TGTGCCAGCAGACCCGCCTCACAGAACACTGAAGCTTTCTTT.

The chain combines TRBV2 with TRBJ2-1, with TRBD2 matching over 11 bases. CDR3 length: 16 residues. Germline V gene lookup returns CDR1 SNHLY and CDR2 FYNNEI. J lost 4 bases, V lost 6 bases, and 8 bases had no gene match. This CDR3 is CASRKLAGASYNEQFF. In nucleotides, the CDR3 is TGTGCCAGCAGGAAACTAGCGGGAGCTTCTTACAATGAGCAGTTCTTC.

The sample holds a few counts of this clonotype. The chain is built from TRBV25-1 and TRBJ2-1, with TRBD2 matching 10 bases. This CDR3 region has 15 residues. J lost 6 bases, V lost 6 bases, and 8 bases had no gene match. Germline-derived CDR1 and CDR2 are MGHDK and SYGVNS. For the CDR3, the DNA is TGTGCCAGCAGACAAACTAGCGGGATAAGCAATGAGCAGTTCTTC. The encoded protein is CASRQTSGISNEQFF.

The genes are TRBV27 and TRBJ2-5; the D gene could be TRBD1 or TRBD2 (5 bases each). The J call may be wrong; the DNA end is better matched by TRBJ2-7. The CDR3 covers 14 residues. Germline-derived CDR1 and CDR2 are MNHEY and SMNVEV (reference sequence). This CDR3 reads CASSLRDGNYEQYF. Here the CDR3 DNA reads TGTGCCAGCAGTTTACGGGACGGCAACTACGAGCAGTACTTC.

The V gene is TRBV10-3, the J gene TRBJ2-5, with D maybe TRBD1 (5 bases). The CDR3 spans 11 residues. V lost 5 bases and J 13 bases, leaving 14 bases between the germline ends. Germline CDR1 is ENHRY and CDR2 is SYGVKD. Here the CDR3 DNA reads TGTGCCATCAGTAGTCTTGGGGCCGTGTACTTC. Protein: CAISSLGAVYF.

The rearrangement uses TRBV7-9 and TRBJ1-4; TRBD1 aligns across 7 bases. The CDR3 is 16 residues long. V was pared by 0 bases and J by 7 bases, with 8 bases of the junction left unmatched. Per the germline V gene, CDR1 is SEHNR and CDR2 is FQNEAQ (reference sequence). The DNA of the CDR3 is TGTGCCAGCAGCTTAGCTGCCGGGACAGCCCCTGAAAAACTGTTTTTT. Its protein product is CASSLAAGTAPEKLFF.

The chain combines TRBV10-3 with TRBJ2-5, with 11 bases matching TRBD2. CDR1 ENHRY and CDR2 SYGVKD come from the germline V gene. With V trimmed by 5 bases and J by 5 bases, 1 base remained unmatched. The CDR3 has 13 residues. CDR3 bases: TGTGCCATCAGTCCTAGCGGGAGGGAGACCCAGTACTTC. This codes for CAISPSGRETQYF.